The sequence of this T cell receptor (beta chain) was determined in a study of technical replicates of blood from a few donors (dated by TCRdb to about 2017). Unmatched junction bases come to 16, with V trimmed by 5 bases and J by 1 base. The CDR3 goes from the cysteine to the phenylalanine over 19 residues. The only DNA kept is the CDR3, 57 bases in frame from the first base. CDR1 LNHDA and CDR2 SQIVND are derived from the germline V gene (reference sequence). As to this clone: Its antigen has not been determined. No much larger clone is present one base from it, and per-base qualities are unavailable.

Library construction relied on the immunoSEQ multiplex PCR assay. The table was pulled from immuneACCESS by TCRdb, which kept in-frame rearrangements only. Such tables lose some clones; where checked, under half of the loss comes from unresolved V genes, and the rest has no known cause. Within this sample are under 65,000 clones, with approximately 95% of them counted one time only. The ten largest clones capture 0.39% of the sample. The chain uses TRBV19 and TRBJ2-2, and 7 junctional nucleotides match TRBD2. Sample: T cells isolated from PBMCs. The sequence derives from a human donor in good health. The CDR3 protein is CASSFNRWGDYQNTGELFF. The DNA sequence is TGTGCCAGTAGTTTTAACAGGTGGGGGGACTATCAGAACACCGGGGAGCTGTTTTTT.